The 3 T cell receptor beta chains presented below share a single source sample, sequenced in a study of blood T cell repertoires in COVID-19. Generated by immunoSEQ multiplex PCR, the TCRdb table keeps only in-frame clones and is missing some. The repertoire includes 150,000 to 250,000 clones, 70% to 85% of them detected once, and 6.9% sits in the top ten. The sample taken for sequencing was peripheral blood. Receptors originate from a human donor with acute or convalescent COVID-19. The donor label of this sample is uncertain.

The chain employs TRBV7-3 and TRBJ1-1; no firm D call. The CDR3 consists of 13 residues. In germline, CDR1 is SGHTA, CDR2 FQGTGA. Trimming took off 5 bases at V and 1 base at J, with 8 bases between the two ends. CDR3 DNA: TGTGCCAGCAGCCAAATGCGGAACACTGAAGCTTTCTTT. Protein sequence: CASSQMRNTEAFF.

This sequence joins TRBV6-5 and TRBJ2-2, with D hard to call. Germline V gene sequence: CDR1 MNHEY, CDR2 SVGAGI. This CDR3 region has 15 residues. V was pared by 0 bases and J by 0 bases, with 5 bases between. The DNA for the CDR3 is TGTGCCAGCAGTTACTCTAGTTCGAACACCGGGGAGCTGTTTTTT. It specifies CASSYSSSNTGELFF.

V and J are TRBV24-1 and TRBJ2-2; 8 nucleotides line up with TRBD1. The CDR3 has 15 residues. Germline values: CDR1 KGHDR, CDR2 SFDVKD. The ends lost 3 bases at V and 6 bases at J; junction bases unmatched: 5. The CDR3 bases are TGTGCCACCAGTGATACGAAACAGGGGGCCGGGGAGCTGTTTTTT. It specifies CATSDTKQGAGELFF.